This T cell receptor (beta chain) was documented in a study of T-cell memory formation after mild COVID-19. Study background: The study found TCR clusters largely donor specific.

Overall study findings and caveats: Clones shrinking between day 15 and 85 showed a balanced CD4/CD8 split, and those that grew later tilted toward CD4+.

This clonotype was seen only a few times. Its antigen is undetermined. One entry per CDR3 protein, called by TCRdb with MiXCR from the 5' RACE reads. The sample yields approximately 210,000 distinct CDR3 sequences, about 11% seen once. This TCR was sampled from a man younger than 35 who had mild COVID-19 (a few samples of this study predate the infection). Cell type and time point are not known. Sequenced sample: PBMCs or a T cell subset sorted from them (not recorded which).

CDR3 DNA sequence: TGTGCCAGCAGTCCAGCCATTGGCGGGCCCCAAGAGACCCAGTACTTC. It yields the protein CASSPAIGGPQETQYF. The genes are TRBV12-3 or TRBV12-4 and TRBJ2-5; tentative D call: TRBD2 (5 bases). Trimming removed 5 bases from V and 1 base from J, with 17 bases in between. The CDR3 has 16 residues.